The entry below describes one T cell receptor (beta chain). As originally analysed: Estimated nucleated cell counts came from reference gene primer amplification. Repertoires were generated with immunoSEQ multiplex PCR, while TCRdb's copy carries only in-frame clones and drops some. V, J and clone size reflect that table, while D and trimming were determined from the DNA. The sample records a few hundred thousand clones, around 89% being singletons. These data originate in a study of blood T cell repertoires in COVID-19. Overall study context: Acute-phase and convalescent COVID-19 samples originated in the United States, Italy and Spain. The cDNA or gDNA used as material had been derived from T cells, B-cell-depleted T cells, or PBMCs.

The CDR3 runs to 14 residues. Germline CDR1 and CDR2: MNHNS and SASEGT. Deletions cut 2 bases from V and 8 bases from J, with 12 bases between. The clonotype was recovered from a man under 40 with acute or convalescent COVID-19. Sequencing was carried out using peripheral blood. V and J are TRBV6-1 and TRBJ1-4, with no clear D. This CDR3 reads CASSERGSVEKLFF. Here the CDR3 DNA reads TGTGCCAGCAGTGAACGGGGTAGTGTCGAAAAACTGTTTTTT.